Listed below are T cell receptor beta chains from one sample, sequenced in a study of cytomegalovirus exposure and HLA in healthy donors. Method: immunoSEQ multiplex PCR; TCRdb's copy keeps in-frame clones and lacks some. The sample records 150,000 or so clones, about 84% being singletons. Sequencing was carried out using PBMCs. These receptors were obtained from a woman aged 40-49 years in good health and CMV-seropositive. CDR3s include the opening cysteine and the closing phenylalanine or tryptophan. The D gene is left open where the match is weak. Expanded clones get a size class; other rows say once, few or many, or leave the size out.

>-|TRBJ1-2|TRBV2|TRBD1|12
CASRQGEYGYTF
TGTGCCAGCAGACAGGGGGAATACGGCTACACCTTC
>-|TRBJ2-3|TRBV27|TRBD2|18
CASSPRRAGGGRTDTQYF
TGTGCCAGCAGTCCCCGGCGAGCGGGAGGGGGGAGGACAGATACGCAGTATTTT
>-|TRBJ2-7|TRBV27|-|12
CASSFHSGEQYF
TGTGCCAGCAGTTTCCACAGTGGCGAGCAGTACTTC
>-|TRBJ1-2|TRBV6-5|-|13
CASSPGGNYGYTF
TGTGCCAGCAGCCCGGGGGGTAACTATGGCTACACCTTC
>-|TRBJ2-7|TRBV11-3|-|17
CASSLTLRQNPYYEQYF
TGTGCCAGCAGCTTAACCCTTCGACAGAACCCATACTACGAGCAGTACTTC
>-|TRBJ2-1|TRBV19|-|15
CASSIELAFPNEQFF
TGTGCCAGTAGTATAGAGCTAGCGTTTCCCAATGAGCAGTTCTTC
>-|TRBJ2-3|TRBV30|TRBD2|16
CAWSSGSGPVADTQYF
TGTGCCTGGAGTAGCGGGAGTGGTCCAGTCGCAGATACGCAGTATTTT
>-|TRBJ1-2|TRBV6-6|TRBD1|13
CASSYGTGGGYTF
TGTGCCAGCAGTTACGGGACAGGGGGCGGCTACACCTTC
>-|TRBJ2-3|TRBV7-3|-|17
CASSLTGPSPGTDTQYF
TGTGCCAGCAGCTTAACGGGCCCTTCGCCGGGCACAGATACGCAGTATTTT
>-|TRBJ2-5|TRBV4-2|-|13
CASSPTGGETQYF
TGTGCCAGCAGCCCGACAGGTGGCGAGACCCAGTACTTC
>once|TRBJ2-3|TRBV12-5|TRBD2|15
CASGLWLAGTDTQYF
TGTGCTAGTGGTTTGTGGCTAGCGGGGACAGATACGCAGTATTTT
>-|TRBJ1-5|TRBV7-2|-|15
CASSLSGGQNQPQHF
TGTGCCAGCAGCTTATCCGGAGGGCAAAATCAGCCCCAGCATTTT
>-|TRBJ2-3|TRBV5-1|-|15
CASSLRGASTDTQYF
TGCGCCAGCAGCTTGCGGGGGGCTAGCACAGATACGCAGTATTTT
>-|TRBJ1-2|TRBV29-1|TRBD1|13
CSGLTGIPRGYTF
TGCAGCGGCCTGACAGGGATCCCGCGGGGCTACACCTTC
>-|TRBJ1-1|TRBV7-9|TRBD1|13
CASSLTQGAEAFF
TGTGCCAGCAGCTTAACACAGGGGGCTGAAGCTTTCTTT
>-|TRBJ1-5|TRBV6-5|TRBD1|14
CASRGQGRNQPQHF
TGTGCCAGCAGGGGACAGGGCAGGAATCAGCCCCAGCATTTT
>few|TRBJ1-1|TRBV6-1|TRBD1|16
CASSGSPWDSLAEAFF
TGTGCCAGCAGTGGCTCCCCCTGGGACAGCTTAGCTGAAGCTTTCTTT
>-|TRBJ2-1|TRBV19|-|14
CASSIRRVFDEQFF
TGTGCCAGTAGTATACGACGGGTGTTCGATGAGCAGTTCTTC
>-|TRBJ2-7|TRBV7-9|-|12
CASSLTDSEQYF
TGTGCCAGCAGCTTGACAGATAGCGAGCAGTACTTC
>-|TRBJ1-5|TRBV19|-|12
CASSPRGQPQHF
TGTGCCAGTAGTCCGCGGGGTCAGCCCCAGCATTTT
>-|TRBJ2-3|TRBV18|-|16
CASSLTQGGGTDTQYF
TGTGCCAGCTCCCTCACCCAGGGGGGAGGCACAGATACGCAGTATTTT
>-|TRBJ2-7|TRBV5-4|TRBD2|16
CASSPGLAGTIHEQYF
TGTGCCAGCAGCCCTGGACTAGCGGGGACCATCCACGAGCAGTACTTC
>-|TRBJ1-1|TRBV5-1|TRBD1|15
CASSSQGQGSTEAFF
TGCGCCAGCAGCTCACAGGGACAGGGATCCACTGAAGCTTTCTTT
>-|TRBJ2-7|TRBV9|-|15
CASSVAGDRSYEQYF
TGTGCCAGCAGCGTAGCGGGGGACCGCTCCTACGAGCAGTACTTC
>few|TRBJ1-2|TRBV5-1|-|13
CASSLTGGNGYTF
TGCGCCAGCAGCTTGACGGGAGGTAACGGCTACACCTTC
>-|TRBJ1-2|TRBV6-5|TRBD1|13
CASRMPGGGGYTF
TGTGCCAGCAGGATGCCAGGGGGAGGTGGCTACACCTTC
>-|TRBJ2-3|TRBV7-2|-|12
CASSLNGLTQYF
TGTGCCAGCAGCTTAAATGGACTCACGCAGTATTTT
>few|TRBJ2-1|TRBV5-6|-|15
CASSGSGSSYNEQFF
TGTGCCAGCAGCGGAAGCGGTAGCTCCTACAATGAGCAGTTCTTC